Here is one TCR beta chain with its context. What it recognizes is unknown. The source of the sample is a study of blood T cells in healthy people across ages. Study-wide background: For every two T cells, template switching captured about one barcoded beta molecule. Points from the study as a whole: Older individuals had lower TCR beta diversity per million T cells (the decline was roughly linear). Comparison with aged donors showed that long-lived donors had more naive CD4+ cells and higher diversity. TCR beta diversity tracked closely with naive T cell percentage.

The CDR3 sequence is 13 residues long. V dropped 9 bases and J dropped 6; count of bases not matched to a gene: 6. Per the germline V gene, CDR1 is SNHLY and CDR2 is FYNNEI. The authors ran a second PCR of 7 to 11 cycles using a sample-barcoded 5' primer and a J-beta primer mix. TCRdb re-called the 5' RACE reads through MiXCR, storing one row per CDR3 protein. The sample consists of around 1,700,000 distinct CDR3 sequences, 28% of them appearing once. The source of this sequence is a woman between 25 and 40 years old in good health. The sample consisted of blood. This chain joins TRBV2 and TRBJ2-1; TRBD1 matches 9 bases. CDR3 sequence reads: CASGTGTPNEQFF. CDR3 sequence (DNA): TGTGCCAGTGGGACAGGGACCCCCAATGAGCAGTTCTTC.